This T cell receptor (beta chain) was documented in a study of cytomegalovirus exposure and HLA in healthy donors. The CDR3 loop spans 16 amino acids. V shed 0 bases and J shed 1 base, with 12 bases lying between them. In germline, CDR1 is SGHAT, CDR2 FQNNGV. A multiplex PCR was run with 60 Vbeta primers and 13 Jbeta primers. How the authors handled the data: Counted up in a later analysis, unique TCR beta chains came to roughly 80 million, with some 9.9 million shared. Sequenced by immunoSEQ multiplex PCR; TCRdb stores in-frame clones only, minus some. Clone size and V and J calls were adopted from that table, with D and trimming inferred from the DNA. The sample consists of 95,000 to 110,000 clones, less than 80% of them appearing once. The study's findings and limits: Within an earlier analysis, most TCR beta V segments proved productive either about 87% or about 30% of the time.

This clone has more than one count but fewer than ten. Its target is not known. The chain recombines TRBV11-2 with TRBJ1-1, with D hard to call. Sequenced input: PBMCs. This clonotype was sampled from a man under 40 in good health and CMV-seronegative. The CDR3 reads CASSLDQRGPNTEAFF. The DNA of the CDR3 is TGTGCCAGCAGCTTAGATCAGCGGGGTCCGAACACTGAAGCTTTCTTT.